The entry below gives a single TCR beta chain sequence along with its context. As yet, its antigen is unknown. PCR employed 60 Vbeta and 13 Jbeta primers. Here immunoSEQ multiplex PCR was the method, and the copy in TCRdb shows in-frame clones only, minus some. Among about 170,000 clones listed, 60% to 80% were seen once. From germline, CDR1 is MNHNS and CDR2 SASEGT. V was shortened by 4 bases and J by 2 bases, with 9 bases between the two germline ends. The CDR3 covers 13 residues. The entry originates in a study of cytomegalovirus exposure and HLA in healthy donors. The study, taken as a whole, reports: In a later analysis, productive TCRs from donors in an Asian-associated ancestry cluster reportedly carried fewer N-insertions than the cohort mean. As a later analysis showed, a missense DCLRE1C variant was linked to trimming of TCR beta V- and J-genes.

Source material: PBMCs. The receptor comes from a man aged 35 to 55 in good health and CMV-seropositive. The rearrangement joins TRBV6-1 to TRBJ2-7; D is undetermined. CDR3: CASSVTDPYEQYF. As DNA, the CDR3 is TGTGCCAGCAGTGTGACTGACCCCTACGAGCAGTACTTC.